The rows below give T cell receptor beta chains drawn from one sample of a study of blood T cell repertoires in COVID-19. Some clones are missing from TCRdb's copy, which holds only in-frame ones; the method was immunoSEQ multiplex PCR. Here the sample spans roughly 340,000 clones, approximately 90% being singletons. The sequenced sample was peripheral blood. The receptors were gathered from a young woman who had recovered from COVID-19. The CDR3 runs from the conserved cysteine through the conserved F or W. D genes are given only for firm matches.

j_call: TRBJ1-2; d_call: NA; v_call: TRBV27; cdr3_nt: TGTGCCAGCAGCCCTTCGGGTGAGGGAATGGGGATAGAATATGGCTACACCTTC; cdr3_aa: CASSPSGEGMGIEYGYTF
j_call: TRBJ1-1; d_call: NA; v_call: TRBV5-1; cdr3_nt: TGCGCCAGCAGCTTGGGGTATGGCAGGGAGGGTGAAGCTTTCTTT; cdr3_aa: CASSLGYGREGEAFF
j_call: TRBJ1-5; d_call: NA; v_call: TRBV6-5; cdr3_nt: TGTGCCAGCAGTTTTGAGGTCACGGGCAATCAGCCCCAGCATTTT; cdr3_aa: CASSFEVTGNQPQHF
j_call: TRBJ2-5; d_call: NA; v_call: TRBV9; cdr3_nt: TGTGCCAGCAGCGTAGGACATAAGGAGACCCAGTACTTC; cdr3_aa: CASSVGHKETQYF
j_call: TRBJ1-1; d_call: TRBD1; v_call: TRBV18; cdr3_nt: TGTGCCAGCTCTCCCGGACAGGGGGCGGCCACTGAAGCTTTCTTT; cdr3_aa: CASSPGQGAATEAFF
j_call: TRBJ2-6; d_call: NA; v_call: TRBV19; cdr3_nt: TGTGCCAGTAAGTCGGCAGGGATTAGGTCTGGGGCCAACGTCCTGACTTTC; cdr3_aa: CASKSAGIRSGANVLTF
j_call: TRBJ1-2; d_call: TRBD1; v_call: TRBV11-2; cdr3_nt: TGTGCCAGCAGCTTAGAGACCGGGACAGGGGCCTATGGCTACACCTTC; cdr3_aa: CASSLETGTGAYGYTF
j_call: TRBJ1-2; d_call: TRBD1; v_call: TRBV24-1; cdr3_nt: TGTGCCACCAGTGACCCGGGACAGGGAAATGGCTACACCTTC; cdr3_aa: CATSDPGQGNGYTF
j_call: TRBJ1-1; d_call: TRBD1; v_call: TRBV28; cdr3_nt: TGTGCCAGCAGTCTACCCTCACAGGGGTTGAACACTGAAGCTTTCTTT; cdr3_aa: CASSLPSQGLNTEAFF
j_call: TRBJ1-3; d_call: NA; v_call: TRBV11-3; cdr3_nt: TGTGCCAGCAGCTTAGACAGGGGAGGAAACACCATATATTTT; cdr3_aa: CASSLDRGGNTIYF